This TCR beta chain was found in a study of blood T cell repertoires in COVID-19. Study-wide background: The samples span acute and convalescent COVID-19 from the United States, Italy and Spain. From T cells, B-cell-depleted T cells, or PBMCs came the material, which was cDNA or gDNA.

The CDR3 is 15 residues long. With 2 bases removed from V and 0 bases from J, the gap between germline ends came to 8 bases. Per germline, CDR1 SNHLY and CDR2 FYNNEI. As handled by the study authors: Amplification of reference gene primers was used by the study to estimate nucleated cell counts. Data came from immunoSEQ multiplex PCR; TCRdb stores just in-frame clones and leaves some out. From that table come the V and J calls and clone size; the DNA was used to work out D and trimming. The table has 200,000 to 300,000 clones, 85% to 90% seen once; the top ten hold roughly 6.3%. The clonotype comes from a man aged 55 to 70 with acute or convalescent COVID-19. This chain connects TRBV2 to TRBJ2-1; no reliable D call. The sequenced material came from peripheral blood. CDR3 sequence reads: CASSERTLSYNEQFF. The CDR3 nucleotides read TGTGCCAGCAGTGAACGTACTCTCTCCTACAATGAGCAGTTCTTC.